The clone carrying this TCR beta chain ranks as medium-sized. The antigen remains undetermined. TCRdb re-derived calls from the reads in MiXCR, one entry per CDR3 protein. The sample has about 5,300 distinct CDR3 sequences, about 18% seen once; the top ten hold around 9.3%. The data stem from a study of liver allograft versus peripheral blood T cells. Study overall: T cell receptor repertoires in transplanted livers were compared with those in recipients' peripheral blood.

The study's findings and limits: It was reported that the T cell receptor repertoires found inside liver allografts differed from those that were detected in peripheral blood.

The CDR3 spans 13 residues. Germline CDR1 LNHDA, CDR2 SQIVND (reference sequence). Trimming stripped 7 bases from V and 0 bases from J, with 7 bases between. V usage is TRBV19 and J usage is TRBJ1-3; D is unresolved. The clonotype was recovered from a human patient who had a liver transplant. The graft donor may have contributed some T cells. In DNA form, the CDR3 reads TGTGCCAGTAAGCGAGGCTCTGGAAACACCATATATTTT. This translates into CASKRGSGNTIYF.